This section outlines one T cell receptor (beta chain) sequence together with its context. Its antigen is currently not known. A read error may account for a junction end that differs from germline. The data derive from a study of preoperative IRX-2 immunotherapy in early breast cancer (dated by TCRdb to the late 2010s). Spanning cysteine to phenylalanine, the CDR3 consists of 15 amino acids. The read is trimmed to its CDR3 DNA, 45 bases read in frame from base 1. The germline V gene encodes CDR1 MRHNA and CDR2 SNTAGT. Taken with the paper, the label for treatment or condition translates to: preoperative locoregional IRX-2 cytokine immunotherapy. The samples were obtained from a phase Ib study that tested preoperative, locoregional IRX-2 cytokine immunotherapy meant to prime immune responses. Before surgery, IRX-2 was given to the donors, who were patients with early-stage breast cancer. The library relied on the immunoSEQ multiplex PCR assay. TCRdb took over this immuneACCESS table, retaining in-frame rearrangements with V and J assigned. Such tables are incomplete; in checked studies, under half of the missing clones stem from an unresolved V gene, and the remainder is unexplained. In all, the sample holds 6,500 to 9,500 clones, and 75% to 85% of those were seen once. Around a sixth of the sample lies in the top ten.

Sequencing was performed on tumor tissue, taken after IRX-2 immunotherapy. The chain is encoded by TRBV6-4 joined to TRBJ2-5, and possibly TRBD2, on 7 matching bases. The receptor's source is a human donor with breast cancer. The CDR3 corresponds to CAISEHGGLQETQYF. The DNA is TGTGCCATCAGTGAGCACGGGGGGCTCCAAGAGACCCAGTACTTC.